This T cell receptor beta chain was recovered during a study of cytomegalovirus exposure and HLA in healthy donors. This clone was recorded a few times. At collection, donors were nominally healthy, but unrecorded immune exposures were probable. Vbeta (60) and Jbeta (13) primers were used in the PCR. Original handling: In a later analysis, some 10 million of tens of millions of unique beta chains occurred in at least two donors. This table comes from immunoSEQ multiplex PCR, and its TCRdb copy is limited to in-frame clones, with some not included. From that table come the V and J calls and clone size; the DNA was used to work out D and trimming. The sample has around 150,000 clones; 84% are singletons. This clonotype was sampled from a young man in good health and CMV-seronegative. The sample comprised PBMCs.

CDR3 nucleotide sequence: TGTGCCAGCAGCGTAGGGGCATCCCTCTCTGGGGCCAACGTCCTGACTTTC. Translation: CASSVGASLSGANVLTF. V usage is TRBV9 and J usage is TRBJ2-6; D not certain. The CDR3 totals 17 residues. The V gene lost 0 bases and the J gene lost 0 bases, with 10 bases spanning the gap. The germline CDR1 and CDR2 sequences are SGDLS and YYNGEE.